A single sample is the source of the 17 T cell receptor beta chains below, sequenced in a study of T cells in Graves' hyperthyroidism and ophthalmopathy. Amplified TCR beta CDR3 regions derived from RNA transcripts. HTBI primers were used for first-round RT-PCR of the TCR CDR3. MiXCR, run by TCRdb on the multiplex PCR reads, gives a single entry per CDR3 protein. The top ten clones hold more than 15% of a sample with 550,000 to 600,000 distinct CDR3 sequences, roughly a sixth of them seen once. Sequences were obtained from blood. The receptor source for this set is a woman under 30 with Graves' hyperthyroidism.

V gene TRBV18 combines with J gene TRBJ2-7; 8 bases are shared with TRBD2. This CDR3 has 14 amino acids. J gave up 6 bases and V 0 bases, and 4 bases lay outside the gene matches. Germline values: CDR1 KGHSH, CDR2 LQKENI. CDR3 sequence: CASSPPGLVREQYF. In DNA, the CDR3 is TGTGCCAGCTCACCACCGGGACTAGTTCGCGAGCAGTACTTC.

This clonotype was found many times. The chain joins TRBV2 to TRBJ2-5; D is possibly TRBD1 (6 bases). V gave up 1 base and J gave up 5 bases, with 8 bases separating them. Germline V gives CDR1 SNHLY, CDR2 FYNNEI. This CDR3 contains 13 residues. Written as DNA, the CDR3 is TGTGCCAGCAGTGAAGACAGGGTGGAGACCCAGTACTTC. Amino acids: CASSEDRVETQYF.

This clonotype was detected ten times or more. An end of the junction does not agree with germline; a read error may underlie this. V is TRBV28 and J is TRBJ2-7, with D perhaps matching TRBD2 (6 bases). The CDR3 totals 13 residues. Germline values: CDR1 MDHEN, CDR2 SYDVKM. The CDR3 nucleotides read TGCGCCAGCCGGGGGACTGGCCGTTACGAGCAGTACTTC. Residues: CASRGTGRYEQYF.

The V gene is TRBV20-1, the J gene TRBJ1-2; perhaps TRBD1 as D (5 bases). The CDR3 is made up of 13 amino acids. Germline V lookup: CDR1 DFQATT, CDR2 SNEGSKA (reference sequence). V lost 2 bases and J 10 bases, leaving 17 bases between the germline ends. DNA for the CDR3: TGCAGTGCTAGACACCCAGGGCAGGCAAACTACACCTTC. Amino acid sequence: CSARHPGQANYTF.

This clonotype was observed a handful of times. The chain uses TRBV5-6 and TRBJ2-2; no clear D. The germline V and J ends were trimmed by 2 bases and 4 bases, with 12 bases remaining between them. Germline V lookup: CDR1 SGHDT, CDR2 YYEEEE. This CDR3 spans 15 amino acids. CDR3 amino acids: CASSFSQASTGELFF. The CDR3 nucleotides are TGTGCCAGCAGCTTCAGCCAGGCGAGCACCGGGGAGCTGTTTTTT.

This clonotype was seen a handful of times. The J gene is TRBJ2-5, the V gene TRBV27; the match to TRBD1 covers 7 bases. The CDR3 length is 15 residues. V lost 5 bases to trimming and J lost 5 bases; unmatched junction nucleotides: 11. Germline CDR1 reads MNHEY; CDR2 reads SMNVEV (reference sequence). The CDR3 loop is CASSPFTGVGETQYF. The CDR3 DNA reads TGTGCCAGCAGTCCGTTCACAGGGGTGGGGGAGACCCAGTACTTC.

The rearrangement links TRBV6-2 or TRBV6-3 to TRBJ2-7, with a weak D call TRBD1 (6 bases). This CDR3 has 14 amino acids. CDR1 and CDR2 from the germline V gene are MNHEY and SVGEGT. The germline V and J ends were trimmed by 2 bases and 0 bases, with 8 bases remaining between them. The CDR3 nucleotides are TGTGCCAGCAGTTACGGACAGTTCTCCTACGAGCAGTACTTC. Its translation is CASSYGQFSYEQYF.

This clonotype has ten or more counts. The J gene is TRBJ2-7, the V gene TRBV7-9; D remains unclear. The CDR3 consists of 13 residues. The V end lost 4 bases, the J end lost 5 bases, and 12 bases lay between the germline ends. Germline V CDR1 and CDR2: SEHNR, FQNEAQ (reference sequence). In DNA form, the CDR3 reads TGTGCCAGCAGCTCGTGGGGATCCAACGAGCAGTACTTC. This translates into CASSSWGSNEQYF.

V usage is TRBV20-1 and J usage is TRBJ2-7; TRBD2 agrees at 7 bases. With V trimmed by 0 bases and J by 5 bases, 10 bases remained unmatched. Germline-derived CDR1 and CDR2 are DFQATT and SNEGSKA (reference sequence). CDR3 length: 15 amino acids. CDR3 region: CSARDLGGGPHEQYF. DNA for the CDR3: TGCAGTGCTAGAGATCTGGGGGGAGGGCCCCACGAGCAGTACTTC.

This clonotype was picked up many times. The V call is TRBV3-1, the J call TRBJ2-1; possible D gene TRBD2, 6 bases. CDR3 length: 14 residues. From germline, CDR1 is LGHDT and CDR2 YNNKEL (reference sequence). Trimming took 1 base from V and 8 from J, leaving 12 bases between them. In DNA, the CDR3 is TGTGCCAGCAGCCAAGTGGGATCGGGGGATGAGCAGTTCTTC. Its protein product is CASSQVGSGDEQFF.

This clonotype was recorded many times. The chain is built from TRBV5-6 and TRBJ1-1; D remains unclear. V lost 9 bases and J lost 2, with 14 bases in between. This CDR3 contains 13 residues. Germline V gene sequence: CDR1 SGHDT, CDR2 YYEEEE. As DNA, the CDR3 is TGTGCCACCTTCCGTATGGGAAACACTGAAGCTTTCTTT. The encoded protein is CATFRMGNTEAFF.

Comment on this clonotype: A read error is possible here, since a much larger clone lies one base away. CDR3 sequence (DNA): TGCAGTGCTAGGGTAATCAGGGGGCGGAACGAGCGGTACTTC. Encoded protein: CSARVIRGRNERYF. The chain carries TRBV20-1 and TRBJ2-7, with 8 positions matching TRBD1. The CDR3 totals 14 residues. The germline CDR1 and CDR2 sequences are DFQATT and SNEGSKA (reference sequence).

This clonotype was seen a few times. The CDR3 DNA is TGTGCCAGCAGTTACCGATCGACAGGGAACGAGCAGTACTTC. It specifies CASSYRSTGNEQYF. The chain uses TRBV6-5 and TRBJ2-7; 7 bases fit TRBD1. CDR3 length equals 14 residues. With 2 bases clipped from V and 5 bases from J, the junction kept 6 bases outside the gene matches. CDR1 and CDR2 from the germline V gene are MNHEY and SVGAGI.

This clonotype was found a few times. The V gene is TRBV6-4, the J gene TRBJ2-1, with TRBD2 matching 8 bases. The V gene's germline CDR1 is MRHNA and CDR2 SNTAGT. Germline trimming cut 0 bases from V and 6 bases from J; bases unmatched to any gene: 4. CDR3 length: 15 amino acids. For the CDR3, the DNA is TGTGCCAGCAGTGACTCAAGCGGGGGCTTCAATGAGCAGTTCTTC. This translates into CASSDSSGGFNEQFF.

This clonotype has a count of ten or more. This chain uses TRBV28 with TRBJ2-2, with TRBD2 matching over 9 bases. Germline V gene sequence: CDR1 MDHEN, CDR2 SYDVKM. There are 14 residues in the CDR3. The V gene end was trimmed by 5 bases and the J gene end by 11 bases; junction bases not matched to a gene: 9. This CDR3 is CASSPPRSGRELFF. For the CDR3, the DNA is TGTGCCAGCAGTCCTCCCCGTAGCGGGAGAGAGCTGTTTTTT.

The chain recombines TRBV29-1 with TRBJ2-5; either TRBD1 or TRBD2 may fit D (5 bases each). The germline V gene has CDR1 SQVTM and CDR2 ANQGSEA. V lost 1 base to trimming and J lost 3 bases, with 9 bases between them. CDR3 size: 13 residues. The CDR3 sequence is CSVEAGPKETQYF. For the CDR3, the DNA is TGCAGCGTTGAAGCGGGACCCAAAGAGACCCAGTACTTC.

The rearrangement joins TRBV15 to TRBJ2-7; D assignment may be TRBD1 or TRBD2 (6 bases each). Trimming took 0 bases from V and 3 from J, leaving 12 bases between them. The CDR3 contains 15 residues. The germline V gene has CDR1 LNHNV and CDR2 YYDKDF (reference sequence). The DNA of the CDR3 is TGTGCCACCAGCAGAGAAAGGGGGGCGGTCTACGAGCAGTACTTC. It yields the protein CATSRERGAVYEQYF. Full variable domain (outside the CDR3, taken from reference TRBV15 and TRBJ2-7): DAMVIQNPRYQVTQFGKPVTLSCSQTLNHNVMYWYQQKSSQAPKLLFHYYDKDFNNEADTPDNFQSRRPNTSFCFLDIRSPGLGDTAMYLCATSRERGAVYEQYFGPGTRLTVT.